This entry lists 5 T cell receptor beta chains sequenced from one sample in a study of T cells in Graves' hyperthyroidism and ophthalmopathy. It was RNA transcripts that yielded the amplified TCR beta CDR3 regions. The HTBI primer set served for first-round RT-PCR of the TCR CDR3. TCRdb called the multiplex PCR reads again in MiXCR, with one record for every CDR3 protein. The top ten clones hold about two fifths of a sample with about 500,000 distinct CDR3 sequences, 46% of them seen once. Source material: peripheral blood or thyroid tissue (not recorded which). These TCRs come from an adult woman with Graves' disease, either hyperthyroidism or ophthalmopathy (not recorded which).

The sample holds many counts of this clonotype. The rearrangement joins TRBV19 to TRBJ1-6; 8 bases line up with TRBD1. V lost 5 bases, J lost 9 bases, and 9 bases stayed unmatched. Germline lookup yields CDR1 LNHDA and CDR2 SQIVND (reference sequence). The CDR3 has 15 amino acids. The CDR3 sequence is CASSPQTGEGSPLHF. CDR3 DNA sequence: TGTGCCAGTAGTCCCCAGACAGGGGAAGGTTCACCCCTCCACTTT. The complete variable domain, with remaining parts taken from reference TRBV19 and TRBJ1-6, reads DGGITQSPKYLFRKEGQNVTLSCEQNLNHDAMYWYRQDPGQGLRLIYYSQIVNDFQKGDIAEGYSVSREKKESFPLTVTSAQKNPTAFYLCASSPQTGEGSPLHFGNGTRLTVT.

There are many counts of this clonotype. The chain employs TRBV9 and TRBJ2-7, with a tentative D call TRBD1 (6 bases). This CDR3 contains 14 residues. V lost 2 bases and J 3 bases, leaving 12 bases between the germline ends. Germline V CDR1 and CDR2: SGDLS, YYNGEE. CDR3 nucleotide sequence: TGTGCCAGCAGCGTCCGGGACACAGTCTACGAGCAGTACTTC. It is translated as CASSVRDTVYEQYF.

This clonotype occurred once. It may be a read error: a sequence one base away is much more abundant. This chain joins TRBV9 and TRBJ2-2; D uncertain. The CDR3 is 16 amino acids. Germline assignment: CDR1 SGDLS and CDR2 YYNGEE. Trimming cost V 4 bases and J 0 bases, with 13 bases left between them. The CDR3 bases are TGTGCCAGCAGCACAGCCTCTCTGACGAACACCGGGGAGCTGTTTTTT. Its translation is CASSTASLTNTGELFF.

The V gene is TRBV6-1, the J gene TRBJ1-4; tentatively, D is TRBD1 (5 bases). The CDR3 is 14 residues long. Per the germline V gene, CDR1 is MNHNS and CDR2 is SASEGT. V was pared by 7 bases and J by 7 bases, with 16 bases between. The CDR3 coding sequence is TGTGCCAGCACGGCCGGGACGGGCGGTGAAAAACTGTTTTTT. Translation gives CASTAGTGGEKLFF.

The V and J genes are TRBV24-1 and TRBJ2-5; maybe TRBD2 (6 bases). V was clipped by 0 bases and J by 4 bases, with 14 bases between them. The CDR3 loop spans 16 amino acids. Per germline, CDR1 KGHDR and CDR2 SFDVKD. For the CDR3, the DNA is TGTGCCACCAGTGATTTGGGGGCAGCCGGGGGAGAGACCCAGTACTTC. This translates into CATSDLGAAGGETQYF.